This note documents a single T cell receptor beta chain sequence. This specimen belongs to a study of T cell changes during pregnancy in multiple sclerosis. J lost 6 bases, V lost 7 bases, and 6 bases had no gene match. Per germline, CDR1 MDHEN and CDR2 SYDVKM. The CDR3 covers 14 residues. The protocol was immunoSEQ multiplex PCR, while the TCRdb copy is restricted to in-frame clones and leaves out a portion. Of about 50,000 clones listed, around 90% are singletons. The source material was CD4+ T cells from peripheral blood mononuclear cells, sampled in the second trimester of pregnancy. This sequence joins TRBV28 and TRBJ2-1; 10 bases align to TRBD2. The receptor was isolated from a female donor with multiple sclerosis, enrolled in a pregnancy study. The CDR3 region has the DNA TGTGCCAGCAAACTAGCGGGGAACCCCAATGAGCAGTTCTTC. Translating it yields CASKLAGNPNEQFF.